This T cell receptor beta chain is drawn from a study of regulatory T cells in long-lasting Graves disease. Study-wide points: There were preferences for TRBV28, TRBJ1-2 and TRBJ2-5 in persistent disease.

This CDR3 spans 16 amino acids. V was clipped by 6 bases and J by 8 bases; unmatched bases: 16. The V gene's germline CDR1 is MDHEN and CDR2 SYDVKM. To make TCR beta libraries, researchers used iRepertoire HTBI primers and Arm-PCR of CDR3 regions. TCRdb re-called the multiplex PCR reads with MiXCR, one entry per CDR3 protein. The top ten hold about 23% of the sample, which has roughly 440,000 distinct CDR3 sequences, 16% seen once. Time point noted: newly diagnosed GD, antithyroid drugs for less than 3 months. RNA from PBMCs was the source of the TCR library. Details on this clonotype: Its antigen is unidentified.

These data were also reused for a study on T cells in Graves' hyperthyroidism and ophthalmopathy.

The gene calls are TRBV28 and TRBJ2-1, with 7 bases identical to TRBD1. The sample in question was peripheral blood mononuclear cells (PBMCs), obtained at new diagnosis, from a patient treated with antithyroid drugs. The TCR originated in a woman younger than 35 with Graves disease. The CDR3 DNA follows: TGTGCCAGCAGCCCTGGCGTCCGACAGGGAGACGATGAGCAGTTCTTC. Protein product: CASSPGVRQGDDEQFF. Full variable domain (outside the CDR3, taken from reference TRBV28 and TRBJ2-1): DVKVTQSSRYLVKRTGEKVFLECVQDMDHENMFWYRQDPGLGLRLIYFSYDVKMKEKGDIPEGYSVSREKKERFSLILESASTNQTSMYLCASSPGVRQGDDEQFFGPGTRLTVL.